This T cell receptor (beta chain) was found in a study of CD8 T cells in ankylosing spondylitis. V was pared by 5 bases and J by 0 bases, with 7 bases of the junction left unmatched. Germline-derived CDR1 and CDR2 are SGHVS and FNYEAQ. CDR3 length equals 15 residues. MiXCR, applied by TCRdb to the 5' RACE reads, yields one record per CDR3 protein. Counted here are about 200,000 distinct CDR3 sequences, around 13% occurring once; the ten biggest clones make up about 15%. The sequencing sample was made of blood, either unsorted or a sorted T cell fraction (not recorded which). The chain joins TRBV7-6 to TRBJ2-7; the match to TRBD1 covers 7 bases. This receptor was taken from a male donor with ankylosing spondylitis or in good health (not recorded which). CDR3 in DNA: TGTGCCAGCAGCCTCGGACAGGCCAGCTCCTACGAGCAGTACTTC. This codes for CASSLGQASSYEQYF.